Ten or more counts support the clone carrying this T cell receptor beta chain. The antigen remains undetermined. TCRdb ran MiXCR on the reads and lists one entry per CDR3 protein. The data hold approximately 76,000 distinct CDR3 sequences, with 3% to 4.5% observed a single time. The data belong to a study of T cell repertoires in cytomegalovirus infection. About the research overall: Signatures in public TCR beta sequences pointed to both CMV infection and matching HLA type. General study points: Cumulated frequencies of public TCR beta families served to identify carriers of CMV plus the relevant HLA. Dominating the ex vivo response were HLA-C-restricted CMV-specific TCR beta clonotypes.

Input material: PBMCs. This receptor was identified in a human donor in good health (CMV status not recorded). Some clones in this sample may be carry-over from other donors' samples.

Here the CDR3 reads CASSQVRATGTAPGYTF. The CDR3 coding sequence is TGCGCCAGCAGCCAAGTACGGGCCACGGGGACAGCCCCTGGCTACACCTTC. This chain connects TRBV4-3 to TRBJ1-2; 7 bases align to TRBD1. CDR1 is LGHNA and CDR2 is YSLEER in the germline V gene. Unmatched junction bases numbered 15, after V lost 1 base and J lost 7 bases. This CDR3 is built from 17 residues.